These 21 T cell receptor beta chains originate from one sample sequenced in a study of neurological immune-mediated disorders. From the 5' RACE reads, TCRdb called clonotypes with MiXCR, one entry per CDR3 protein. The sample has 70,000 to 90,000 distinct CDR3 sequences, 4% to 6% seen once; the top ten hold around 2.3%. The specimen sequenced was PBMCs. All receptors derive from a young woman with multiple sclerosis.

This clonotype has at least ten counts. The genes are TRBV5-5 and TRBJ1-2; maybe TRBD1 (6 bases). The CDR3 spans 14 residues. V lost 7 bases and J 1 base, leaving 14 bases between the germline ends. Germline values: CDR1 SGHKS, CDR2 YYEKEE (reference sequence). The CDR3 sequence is CASSPGGSNYGYTF. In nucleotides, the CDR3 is TGTGCCAGCTCCCCGGGGGGCAGTAACTATGGCTACACCTTC. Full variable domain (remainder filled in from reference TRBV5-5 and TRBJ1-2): DAGVTQSPTHLIKTRGQQVTLRCSPISGHKSVSWYQQVLGQGPQFIFQYYEKEERGRGNFPDRFSARQFPNYSSELNVNALLLGDSALYLCASSPGGSNYGYTFGSGTRLTVV.

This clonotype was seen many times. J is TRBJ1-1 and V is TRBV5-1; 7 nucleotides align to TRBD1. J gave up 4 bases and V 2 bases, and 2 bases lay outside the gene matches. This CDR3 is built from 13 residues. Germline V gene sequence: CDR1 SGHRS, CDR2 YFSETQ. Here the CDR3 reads CASSFTGATEAFF. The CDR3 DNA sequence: TGCGCCAGCAGCTTTACAGGGGCCACTGAAGCTTTCTTT.

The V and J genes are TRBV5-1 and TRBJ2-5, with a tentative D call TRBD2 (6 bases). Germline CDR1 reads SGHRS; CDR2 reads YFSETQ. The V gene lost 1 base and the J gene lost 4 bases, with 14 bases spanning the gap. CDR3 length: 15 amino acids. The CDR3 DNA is TGCGCCAGCAGCTTGTCCGGGGGATTTAGAGAGACCCAGTACTTC. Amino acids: CASSLSGGFRETQYF.

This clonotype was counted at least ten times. This CDR3 is CASSPWGGGPGTDTQYF. CDR3 in DNA: TGTGCCAGCAGCCCCTGGGGCGGGGGGCCGGGGACAGATACGCAGTATTTT. The chain uses TRBV12-3 or TRBV12-4 and TRBJ2-3, with 8 bases fitting TRBD2. Trimming took 6 bases from V and 3 from J; bases not matched to a gene: 14. The CDR3 is made up of 17 amino acids.

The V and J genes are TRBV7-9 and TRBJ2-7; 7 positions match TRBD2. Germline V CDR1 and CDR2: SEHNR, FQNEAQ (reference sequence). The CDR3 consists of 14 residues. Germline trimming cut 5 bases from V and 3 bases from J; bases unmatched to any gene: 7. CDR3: CASSPGGSIYEQYF. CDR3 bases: TGTGCCAGCAGCCCCGGGGGGTCGATCTACGAGCAGTACTTC.

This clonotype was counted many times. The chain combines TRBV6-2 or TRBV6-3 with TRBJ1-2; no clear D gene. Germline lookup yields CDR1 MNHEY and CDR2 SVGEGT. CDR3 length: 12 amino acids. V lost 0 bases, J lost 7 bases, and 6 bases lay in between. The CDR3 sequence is CASSYSRFGYTF. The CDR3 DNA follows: TGTGCCAGCAGTTACTCCCGGTTTGGCTACACCTTC.

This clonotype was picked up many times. CDR3 DNA: TGCGCCAGCAGACCTGGAGGGGGATCTATATTGGAGGGCTACACCTTC. It codes for CASRPGGGSILEGYTF. The V call is TRBV5-1, the J call TRBJ1-2; a weak D match, TRBD1 (6 bases). Looked up from germline, CDR1 is SGHRS and CDR2 is YFSETQ. This CDR3 region has 16 residues. Trimming pared 5 bases from V and 8 bases from J, leaving 25 bases between.

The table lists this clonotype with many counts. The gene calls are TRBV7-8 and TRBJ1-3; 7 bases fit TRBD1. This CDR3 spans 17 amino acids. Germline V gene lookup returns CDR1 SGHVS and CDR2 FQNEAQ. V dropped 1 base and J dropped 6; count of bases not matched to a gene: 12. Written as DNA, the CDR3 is TGTGCCAGCAGCTTAGAGGCGGGACAGACCCCCCAAAACACCATATATTTT. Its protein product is CASSLEAGQTPQNTIYF.

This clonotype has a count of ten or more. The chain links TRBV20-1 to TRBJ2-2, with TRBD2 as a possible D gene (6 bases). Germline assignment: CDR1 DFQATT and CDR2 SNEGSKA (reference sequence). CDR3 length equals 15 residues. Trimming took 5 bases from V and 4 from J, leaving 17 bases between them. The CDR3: CSASNGRTATGELFF. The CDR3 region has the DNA TGCAGTGCTTCAAACGGGAGAACGGCCACCGGGGAGCTGTTTTTT.

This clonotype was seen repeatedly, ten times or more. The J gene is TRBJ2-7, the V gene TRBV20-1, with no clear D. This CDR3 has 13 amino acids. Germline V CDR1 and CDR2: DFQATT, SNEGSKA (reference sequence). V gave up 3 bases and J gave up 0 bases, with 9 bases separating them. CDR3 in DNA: TGCAGTGCTAGCGGAATAGACTCCTACGAGCAGTACTTC. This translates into CSASGIDSYEQYF.

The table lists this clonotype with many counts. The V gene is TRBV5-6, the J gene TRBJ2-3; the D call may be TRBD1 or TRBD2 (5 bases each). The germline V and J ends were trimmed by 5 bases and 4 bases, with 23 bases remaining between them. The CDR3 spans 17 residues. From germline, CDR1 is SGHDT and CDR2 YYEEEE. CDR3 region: CASSLLGRDATADTQYF. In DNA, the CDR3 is TGTGCCAGCAGTTTACTCGGTCGGGACGCCACGGCAGATACGCAGTATTTT.

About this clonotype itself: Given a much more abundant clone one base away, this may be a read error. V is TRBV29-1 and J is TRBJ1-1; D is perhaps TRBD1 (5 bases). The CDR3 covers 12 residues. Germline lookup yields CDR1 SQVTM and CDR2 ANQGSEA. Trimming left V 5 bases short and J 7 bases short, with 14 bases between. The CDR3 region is CSVRKGKGEAFF. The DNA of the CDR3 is TGCAGCGTTAGGAAGGGGAAAGGTGAAGCTTTCTTT.

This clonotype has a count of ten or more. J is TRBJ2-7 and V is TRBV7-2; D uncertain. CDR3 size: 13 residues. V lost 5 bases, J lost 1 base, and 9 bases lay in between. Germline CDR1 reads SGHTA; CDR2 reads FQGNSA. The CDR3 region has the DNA TGTGCCAGCAGCCGAGCCGATTCCTACGAGCAGTACTTC. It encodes CASSRADSYEQYF.

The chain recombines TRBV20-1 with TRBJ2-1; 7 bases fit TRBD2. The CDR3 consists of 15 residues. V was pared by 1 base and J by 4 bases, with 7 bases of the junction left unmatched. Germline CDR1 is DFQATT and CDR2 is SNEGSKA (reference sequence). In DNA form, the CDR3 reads TGCAGTGCTAGAGTCCCGGGAGGTAATTACAATGAGCAGTTCTTC. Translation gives CSARVPGGNYNEQFF.

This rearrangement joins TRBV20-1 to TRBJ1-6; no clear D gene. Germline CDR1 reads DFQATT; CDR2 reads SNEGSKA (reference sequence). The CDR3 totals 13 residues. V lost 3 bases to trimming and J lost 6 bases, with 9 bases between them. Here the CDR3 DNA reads TGCAGTGCTAGCATAGACCTTAATTCACCCCTCCACTTT. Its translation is CSASIDLNSPLHF.

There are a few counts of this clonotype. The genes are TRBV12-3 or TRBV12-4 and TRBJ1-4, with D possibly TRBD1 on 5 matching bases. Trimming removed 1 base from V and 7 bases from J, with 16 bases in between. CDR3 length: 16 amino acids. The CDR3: CASSLGAGRGLEKLFF. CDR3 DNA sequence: TGTGCCAGCAGTTTAGGGGCGGGGCGGGGCCTTGAAAAACTGTTTTTT.

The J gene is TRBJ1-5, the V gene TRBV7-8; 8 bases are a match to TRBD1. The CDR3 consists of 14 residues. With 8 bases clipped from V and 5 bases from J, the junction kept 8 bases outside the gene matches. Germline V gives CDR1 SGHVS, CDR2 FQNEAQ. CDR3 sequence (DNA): TGTGCCAGCGCTGGGGCAGGGGGCGATCAGCCCCAGCATTTT. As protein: CASAGAGGDQPQHF.

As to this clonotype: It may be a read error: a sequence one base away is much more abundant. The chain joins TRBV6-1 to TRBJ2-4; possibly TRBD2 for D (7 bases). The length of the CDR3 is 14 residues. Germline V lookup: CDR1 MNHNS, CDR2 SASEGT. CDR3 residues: CASTRGGVKKIQYF. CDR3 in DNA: TGTGCCAGCACCAGGGGAGGGGTTAAAAAAATTCAGTACTTC.

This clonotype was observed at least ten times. The CDR3 protein is CASSLGTGGFGEQFF. The DNA for the CDR3 is TGTGCCAGCAGCTTGGGGACAGGGGGCTTCGGAGAGCAGTTCTTC. The gene calls are TRBV5-6 and TRBJ2-1, with TRBD1 matching over 11 bases. The CDR3 is made up of 15 amino acids. Germline CDR1 reads SGHDT; CDR2 reads YYEEEE. Germline trimming cut 0 bases from V and 10 bases from J; bases unmatched to any gene: 6.

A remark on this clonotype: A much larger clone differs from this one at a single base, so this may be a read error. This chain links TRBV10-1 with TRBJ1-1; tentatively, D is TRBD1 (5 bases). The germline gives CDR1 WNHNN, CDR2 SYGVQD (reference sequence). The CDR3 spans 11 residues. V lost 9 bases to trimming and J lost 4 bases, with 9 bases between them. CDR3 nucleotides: TGCGCCAGGACAAGGGGCACTGAAGCTTTCTTT. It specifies CARTRGTEAFF.

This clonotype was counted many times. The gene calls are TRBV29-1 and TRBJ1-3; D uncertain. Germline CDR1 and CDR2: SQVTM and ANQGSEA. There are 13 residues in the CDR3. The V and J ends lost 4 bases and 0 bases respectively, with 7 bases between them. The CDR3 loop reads CSVGASSGNTIYF. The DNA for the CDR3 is TGCAGCGTTGGGGCGAGCTCTGGAAACACCATATATTTT.